This T cell receptor beta chain is drawn from a study of post-analysis software for immune sequencing data. Study-wide context: In terms of disease course, relapsing-remitting, secondary progressive and progressive-relapsing multiple sclerosis were included.

Details on this clonotype: The antigen remains unidentified.

General observations from the study: Significantly decreased normalized Chao1 diversity was recorded for multiple sclerosis patients relative to controls. Samples made in the same batch grouped tightly together by F measure. The study found TRBV5-6, TRBV5-1 and TRBV20-1 among five TRBV segments more frequent in patients than controls.

CDR3 length: 17 amino acids. The V and J ends lost 4 bases and 4 bases, in that order; junction bases with no gene match: 8. The germline CDR1 and CDR2 sequences are LGHNT and FRNRAP. Built from TCR beta cDNA, the libraries had unique molecular identifiers in them. Using its own MiXCR run on the PCR reads, TCRdb lists one record per CDR3 protein. This table has 350,000 to 450,000 distinct CDR3 sequences, approximately 38% appearing once. This TCR derives from a girl aged 2-9 years with multiple sclerosis. This chain connects TRBV12-5 to TRBJ2-2, with 11 bases lining up with TRBD2. What was sequenced was blood. In nucleotides, the CDR3 is TGTGCTAGTGGTTCCGCCCCCGGGACTAGCGGCACCGGGGAGCTGTTTTTT. This sequence encodes CASGSAPGTSGTGELFF.